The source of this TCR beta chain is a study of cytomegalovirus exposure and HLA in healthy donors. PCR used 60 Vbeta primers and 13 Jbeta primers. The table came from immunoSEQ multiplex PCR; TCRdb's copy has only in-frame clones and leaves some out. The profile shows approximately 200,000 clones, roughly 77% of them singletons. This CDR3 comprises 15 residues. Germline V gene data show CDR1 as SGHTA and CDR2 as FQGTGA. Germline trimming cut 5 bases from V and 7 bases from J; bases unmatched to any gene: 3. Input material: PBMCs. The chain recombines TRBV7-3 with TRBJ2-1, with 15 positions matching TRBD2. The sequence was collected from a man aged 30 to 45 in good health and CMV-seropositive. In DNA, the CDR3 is TGTGCCAGCAGCGCGGGACTAGCGGGGGGAAATGAGCAGTTCTTC. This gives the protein CASSAGLAGGNEQFF.